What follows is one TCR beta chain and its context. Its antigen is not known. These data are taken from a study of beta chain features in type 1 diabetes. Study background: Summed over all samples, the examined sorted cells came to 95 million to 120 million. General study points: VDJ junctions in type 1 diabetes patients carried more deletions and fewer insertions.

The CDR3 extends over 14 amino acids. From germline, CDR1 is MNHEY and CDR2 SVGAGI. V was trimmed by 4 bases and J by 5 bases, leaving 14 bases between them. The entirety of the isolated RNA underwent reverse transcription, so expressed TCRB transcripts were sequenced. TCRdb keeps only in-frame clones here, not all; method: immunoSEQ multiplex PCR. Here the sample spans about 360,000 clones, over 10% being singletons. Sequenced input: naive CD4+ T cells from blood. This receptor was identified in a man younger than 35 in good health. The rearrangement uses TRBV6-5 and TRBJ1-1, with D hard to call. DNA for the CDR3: TGTGCCAGCAGTTGGGTAACTCGAGGGACTGAAGCTTTCTTT. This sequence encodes CASSWVTRGTEAFF.